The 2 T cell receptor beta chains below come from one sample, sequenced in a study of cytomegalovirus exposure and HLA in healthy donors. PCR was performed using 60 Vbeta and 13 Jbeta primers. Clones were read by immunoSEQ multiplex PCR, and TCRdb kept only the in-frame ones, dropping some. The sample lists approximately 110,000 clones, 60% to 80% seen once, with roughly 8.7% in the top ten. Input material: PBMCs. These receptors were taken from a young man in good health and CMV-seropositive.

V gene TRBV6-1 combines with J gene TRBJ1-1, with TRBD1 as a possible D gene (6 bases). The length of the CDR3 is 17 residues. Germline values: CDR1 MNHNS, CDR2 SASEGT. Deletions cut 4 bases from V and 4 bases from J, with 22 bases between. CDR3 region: CASSGGPWGGRSTEAFF. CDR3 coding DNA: TGTGCCAGCAGTGGGGGGCCTTGGGGGGGTAGGAGCACTGAAGCTTTCTTT.

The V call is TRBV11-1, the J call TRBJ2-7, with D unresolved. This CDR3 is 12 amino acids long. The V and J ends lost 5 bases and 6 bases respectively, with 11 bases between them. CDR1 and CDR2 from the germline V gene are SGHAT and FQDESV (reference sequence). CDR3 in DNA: TGTGCCAGCAGCCTTAGAACCGGCGAGCAGTACTTC. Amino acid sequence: CASSLRTGEQYF.